A single sample is the source of the 20 T cell receptor beta chains below, sequenced in a study of shared clonotypes between healthy human individuals (dated by TCRdb to 2018 to 2021). Library prep was done by the immunoSEQ multiplex PCR assay. TCRdb mirrors the immuneACCESS table, restricted to in-frame sequences. Some clones are absent from its copies; in checked studies, under half trace to an unresolved V gene, and the reason for the others is unknown. Here the sample has 500,000 or so clones; around 96% occur a single time. The ten largest clonotypes hold approximately 0.06% of the sample. Material for sequencing was naive CD4+ T cells sorted from blood. The intended sense of this specimen's cell subset or site label: CD45RA+ positively selected. These receptor sequences come from a woman younger than 45 in good health.

CDR3: CASSEGPGLAGNEQFF. CDR3 in DNA: TGTGCCAGCAGCGAAGGCCCGGGACTAGCGGGTAATGAGCAGTTCTTC. This sequence joins TRBV9 and TRBJ2-1; TRBD2 matches at 12 bases. Germline-derived CDR1 and CDR2 are SGDLS and YYNGEE. The J segment lost 7 bases and the V segment lost 3 bases, leaving 8 bases of the junction unmatched. There are 16 residues in the CDR3.

This rearrangement joins TRBV28 to TRBJ1-1; D is unclear. V shed 8 bases and J shed 4 bases, with 14 bases lying between them. Germline CDR1 is MDHEN and CDR2 is SYDVKM. There are 13 residues in the CDR3. DNA for the CDR3: TGTGCCAGCGGTCGGTGGGTCGGCACTGAAGCTTTCTTT. It translates to CASGRWVGTEAFF. The whole variable domain, filled in from reference TRBV28 and TRBJ1-1, reads DVKVTQSSRYLVKRTGEKVFLECVQDMDHENMFWYRQDPGLGLRLIYFSYDVKMKEKGDIPEGYSVSREKKERFSLILESASTNQTSMYLCASGRWVGTEAFFGQGTRLTVV.

The V call is TRBV18, the J call TRBJ2-5; possible D gene TRBD1, 5 bases. The CDR3 extends over 14 amino acids. Germline V CDR1 and CDR2: KGHSH, LQKENI. The V gene lost 8 bases and the J gene lost 2 bases, with 15 bases spanning the gap. CDR3 amino acids: CASTDRQGQETQYF. The CDR3 nucleotides are TGTGCCAGCACAGATAGGCAGGGACAAGAGACCCAGTACTTC.

The genes are TRBV28 and TRBJ1-5, with 9 bases that match TRBD1. Germline assignment: CDR1 MDHEN and CDR2 SYDVKM. This CDR3 comprises 15 residues. V shed 6 bases, J shed 11 bases, and the junction held 14 bases outside the gene matches. The CDR3 nucleotides read TGTGCCAGCAGGACTGCCGGGACAGGGTTTGAGGCCCAGCATTTT. Amino acid sequence: CASRTAGTGFEAQHF.

The rearrangement uses TRBV27 and TRBJ2-3; D is unclear. V lost 3 bases to trimming and J lost 4 bases, with 2 bases between them. CDR3 length: 11 amino acids. Germline CDR1 MNHEY, CDR2 SMNVEV (reference sequence). The CDR3 DNA reads as TGTGCCAGCAGTTTGGCAGATACGCAGTATTTT. It codes for CASSLADTQYF.

As regards this clone: Other DNA sequences in this sample translate to the same CDR3. The J gene is TRBJ1-1, the V gene TRBV7-2, with 8 positions matching TRBD1. This CDR3 contains 13 residues. Trimming took 6 bases from V and 3 from J; bases not matched to a gene: 3. CDR1 and CDR2 (germline): SGHTA, FQGNSA. The CDR3 loop is CASSLTGDTEAFF. CDR3 DNA: TGTGCCAGCAGTTTGACAGGGGACACTGAAGCTTTCTTT.

The rearrangement links TRBV9 to TRBJ2-7; 10 bases are shared with TRBD1. The CDR3 is 14 amino acids. V gave up 3 bases and J gave up 3 bases; unmatched junction bases: 3. Germline V gives CDR1 SGDLS, CDR2 YYNGEE. CDR3 in DNA: TGTGCCAGCAGCGGTGGACAGGGGGTCTACGAGCAGTACTTC. Its protein product is CASSGGQGVYEQYF.

The rearrangement uses TRBV4-1 and TRBJ2-5; 8 bases map to TRBD1. Unmatched junction bases numbered 8, after V lost 1 base and J lost 4 bases. This CDR3 comprises 16 residues. Germline CDR1 and CDR2: MGHRA and YSYEKL. CDR3: CASSQVGTGGRETQYF. CDR3 sequence (DNA): TGCGCCAGCAGCCAAGTAGGAACAGGGGGGAGAGAGACCCAGTACTTC.

The chain uses TRBV27 and TRBJ1-2; D perhaps matches TRBD1 (5 bases). V lost 5 bases and J lost 3, with 16 bases in between. The CDR3 has 15 residues. Germline V gene data show CDR1 as MNHEY and CDR2 as SMNVEV (reference sequence). CDR3 region: CASSPRGARDYGYTF. CDR3 coding DNA: TGTGCCAGCAGTCCCCGGGGAGCCAGGGACTATGGCTACACCTTC.

The chain combines TRBV18 with TRBJ2-2; D unresolved. This CDR3 is 15 amino acids long. Trimming left V 3 bases short and J 0 bases short, with 8 bases between. CDR1 KGHSH and CDR2 LQKENI come from the germline V gene. CDR3 protein: CASSPIKSNTGELFF. Written as DNA, the CDR3 is TGTGCCAGCTCACCTATAAAATCGAACACCGGGGAGCTGTTTTTT.

V is TRBV5-4 and J is TRBJ2-7; the match to TRBD2 covers 12 bases. This CDR3 has 16 amino acids. Trimming at V came to 0 bases and at J to 3 bases, leaving 4 bases not matched to a gene. The V gene's germline CDR1 is SGHNT and CDR2 YYREEE (reference sequence). The CDR3 bases are TGTGCCAGCAGCTTGGGGTCTAGCGGGAGGGACTACGAGCAGTACTTC. Translated, it gives CASSLGSSGRDYEQYF. Supplemented by reference TRBV5-4 and TRBJ2-7, the full variable domain reads ETGVTQSPTHLIKTRGQQVTLRCSSQSGHNTVSWYQQALGQGPQFIFQYYREEENGRGNFPPRFSGLQFPNYSSELNVNALELDDSALYLCASSLGSSGRDYEQYFGPGTRLTVT.

The chain recombines TRBV28 with TRBJ2-2, with TRBD1 matching over 8 bases. Trimming removed 6 bases from V and 4 bases from J; junction bases left unmatched: 4. The V gene's germline CDR1 is MDHEN and CDR2 SYDVKM. The CDR3 spans 14 residues. The CDR3 DNA reads TGTGCCAGCAGCCGGGACAGGACCACCGGGGAGCTGTTTTTT. Translated: CASSRDRTTGELFF.

The rearrangement links TRBV19 to TRBJ2-3; D assignment may be TRBD1 or TRBD2 (5 bases each). Germline CDR1 reads LNHDA; CDR2 reads SQIVND (reference sequence). The CDR3 contains 14 residues. V was cut by 6 bases and J by 6 bases, with 16 bases left in between. The DNA of the CDR3 is TGTGCCAGTAGGTCACTAGGGGTTCGTGATACGCAGTATTTT. Its translation: CASRSLGVRDTQYF.

The chain couples TRBV10-3 to TRBJ1-1; D is unclear. The germline V gene encodes CDR1 ENHRY and CDR2 SYGVKD. The germline V and J ends were trimmed by 3 bases and 0 bases, with 11 bases remaining between them. This CDR3 is built from 15 residues. CDR3 sequence: CAISDFSNMNTEAFF. In DNA form, the CDR3 reads TGTGCCATCAGTGATTTCAGTAACATGAACACTGAAGCTTTCTTT.

The J gene is TRBJ2-7, the V gene TRBV5-5; no clear D gene. Germline values: CDR1 SGHKS, CDR2 YYEKEE (reference sequence). There are 14 residues in the CDR3. V was cut by 0 bases and J by 0 bases, with 7 bases left in between. This CDR3 is CASSLVGNSYEQYF. The CDR3 DNA follows: TGTGCCAGCAGCTTGGTAGGGAACTCCTACGAGCAGTACTTC.

This clone is a singleton in its sample. The rearrangement joins TRBV5-1 to TRBJ2-3; D uncertain. The CDR3 contains 15 residues. V lost 4 bases, J lost 0 bases, and 12 bases lay in between. Germline loops: CDR1 SGHRS, CDR2 YFSETQ. Here the CDR3 DNA reads TGCGCCAGCAGCGGCAGGCGTGGTAGCACAGATACGCAGTATTTT. Its protein product is CASSGRRGSTDTQYF.

The rearrangement uses TRBV6-6 and TRBJ1-1; D gene ambiguous. Germline V gene lookup returns CDR1 MNHNY and CDR2 SVGAGI (reference sequence). V lost 5 bases and J lost 3, with 4 bases in between. The CDR3 length is 11 residues. The DNA for the CDR3 is TGTGCCAGCAGTGGGTACACTGAAGCTTTCTTT. It codes for CASSGYTEAFF.

The V call is TRBV4-1, the J call TRBJ2-3; 9 nucleotides agree with TRBD2. V shed 1 base and J 3 bases; nucleotides not matched to a gene: 5. The CDR3 extends over 16 amino acids. Germline V lookup: CDR1 MGHRA, CDR2 YSYEKL. The CDR3 sequence is CASSQVISGRTDTQYF. CDR3 sequence (DNA): TGCGCCAGCAGCCAAGTTATTAGCGGGAGAACAGATACGCAGTATTTT.

The chain uses TRBV7-9 and TRBJ2-1; TRBD1 is a possible D gene (6 bases). Germline V gene data show CDR1 as SEHNR and CDR2 as FQNEAQ (reference sequence). The CDR3 has 14 residues. Trimming pared 4 bases from V and 2 bases from J, leaving 9 bases between. The CDR3 nucleotides are TGTGCCAGCAGCTACAGGGAAACCTACAATGAGCAGTTCTTC. Translated: CASSYRETYNEQFF.

The chain links TRBV4-2 to TRBJ2-3; unclear D gene. Germline CDR1 is LGHNA and CDR2 is YNFKEQ. The germline V and J ends were trimmed by 4 bases and 2 bases, with 10 bases remaining between them. The CDR3 is made up of 14 amino acids. The CDR3 here is CASSPSSITDTQYF. CDR3 coding DNA: TGTGCCAGCAGCCCTTCAAGCATCACAGATACGCAGTATTTT.